The T cell receptor (beta chain) under discussion was sequenced for a study of neurological immune-mediated disorders (dated by TCRdb to between 2018 and 2020). In terms of the full investigation: Among the approximately 34 multiple sclerosis patients, relapsing-remitting MS was present in some 30 and secondary progressive MS was present in 3. Peripheral blood TCR-beta repertoires from patients with HTLV-I-associated myelopathy (HAM/TSP), patients with multiple sclerosis, and healthy controls were compared in the study using UMI-based sequencing. The approximately 99 TCR-beta libraries included longitudinal samples, technical triplicates and paired sorted CD4+ and CD8+ T-cell subsets alongside PBMC samples. The cohort comprised about 68 subjects: roughly 14 HAM/TSP patients, 34 multiple sclerosis patients and some 20 healthy controls.

The paper as a whole reports these results and caveats: The MS cluster was not associated with any clinical or MRI features, and the authors stated that larger cohorts are needed. TCR clonal expansion was greatest in HAM/TSP patients and smallest in MS patients, who ranked below even healthy controls. Across subjects, expanded clones never shared an identical CDR3 amino acid sequence, which suggests that the TCR-beta repertoires in every group were private. Phylogenetic analysis grouped repertoires from 18 of 34 MS patients into a cluster of related CDR3 sequences, suggesting a possible repertoire-level signature.

Libraries from unsorted PBMCs were made from 2 million PBMCs kept in RNAlater at -80 degrees C until RNA extraction. The multiple sclerosis patients were enrolled in a US clinical protocol that used magnetic resonance imaging to evaluate disease progression. Peripheral blood was subjected to Ficoll-Hypaque density gradient centrifugation to isolate PBMCs, which were then cryopreserved in liquid nitrogen. cDNA synthesis used template-switch 5'RACE with a primer carrying a 10-nucleotide random unique molecular identifier tagging each TCR transcript. Each sequencing run produced over 190 million TCR-beta sequences covering 15-18 subjects. The RNeasy kit was used for extraction of total RNA. The KAPA Real-time Library Amplification kit was used to amplify TCR-beta VDJ regions with primers for the TCR constant region and the 5'RACE anchor. Sample indexes and Illumina adaptors were added in a first PCR, after which library yield was increased in a second PCR. After Ampure bead purification, the roughly 650 bp TCR product was size-selected on a 2% E-gel SizeSelection system. Library quality was checked on a Bioanalyzer, concentration was measured with Qubit, and libraries were quantified with the Kapa Library Quantification kit before pooling. Paired-end 2 x 150 bp sequencing of the libraries was performed on an Illumina HiSeq 2500. To increase sequence diversity, about 23-32% phiX was spiked into each library pool. Processing in the source paper ran as follows. Quality-filtered reads were processed with the UMI-based MiGEC pipeline, which removed over 75% of raw TCR sequences during error correction. VDJ genes were aligned to IMGT germline references, and each clonotype was defined by a unique CDR3 amino acid sequence together with V-J genes. VDJtools evaluated clonal expansion, Shannon diversity and CDR3 relatedness (CalcPairwiseDistances, ClusterSamples); CLCbio workbench built phylogenetic trees. Using coefficient-of-variation modelling across technical triplicates, the study counted a clone as expanded if it had at least 8 unique UMIs. Through fastp at Q25 and MiXCR, TCRdb rebuilt clones from the public reads, retaining in-frame beta chains. Identical CDR3 proteins give one entry, which carries the most common genes and DNA. Clone size and V and J calls follow TCRdb, not the original study. Counted in this sample were some 65,000 distinct CDR3 sequences; 5.2% of them appeared once. The ten most abundant clones make up less than 3.5% of the sample.

Trimming removed 4 bases from V and 1 base from J, leaving 19 bases between the germline ends. CDR1 LGHNA and CDR2 YNFKEQ were looked up in the germline V gene. The CDR3, cysteine through phenylalanine, is 17 amino acids long. The entry retains the CDR3 DNA only, 51 bases that are in frame from base 1. This clonotype was recorded at least ten times. The antigen it binds to is not known. One base away there is no much larger clone; base qualities are not given. This sequence originates from a woman between 25 and 40 years old with multiple sclerosis. The chain links TRBV4-2 with TRBJ2-5; tentative D gene TRBD2, with 6 bases matching. The sequenced sample was PBMCs. The CDR3 reads as follows: CASSRQGPLAPQETQYF. The DNA is as follows: TGTGCCAGCAGCCGACAAGGACCCCTAGCGCCCCAAGAGACCCAGTACTTC.